Below are 27 T cell receptor beta chains sequenced from a single sample in a study of T cells in Graves' hyperthyroidism and ophthalmopathy. RNA transcripts were the template for amplifying TCR beta CDR3 regions. The HTBI set primed first-round TCR CDR3 RT-PCR. TCRdb re-derived calls from the multiplex PCR reads in MiXCR, one entry per CDR3 protein. The repertoire holds fewer than 800,000 distinct CDR3 sequences, with less than 20% as singletons. Input material: blood. These receptors all come from a man aged 18 to 30 with Graves' hyperthyroidism.

At least ten counts were recorded for this clonotype. CDR3 loop: CAWSRLAATYEQYF. The DNA for the CDR3 is TGTGCCTGGAGTAGGCTAGCGGCAACCTACGAGCAGTACTTC. The genes are TRBV30 and TRBJ2-7; 7 nucleotides align to TRBD2. Trimming at V came to 2 bases and at J to 2 bases, leaving 6 bases not matched to a gene. This CDR3 spans 14 amino acids. The germline V gene has CDR1 GTSNPN and CDR2 SVGIG (reference sequence).

Ten or more counts support this clonotype. This chain uses TRBV28 with TRBJ2-1; D remains unclear. The CDR3 is 11 residues long. Trimming took off 6 bases at V and 3 bases at J, with 3 bases between the two ends. Germline assignment: CDR1 MDHEN and CDR2 SYDVKM. CDR3 sequence: CASRVYNEQFF. Here the CDR3 DNA reads TGTGCCAGCAGAGTCTACAATGAGCAGTTCTTC.

This clonotype has more than one count but fewer than ten. The V and J genes are TRBV30 and TRBJ2-5, with TRBD2 matching 12 bases. V dropped 4 bases and J dropped 2; count of bases not matched to a gene: 8. Germline V lookup: CDR1 GTSNPN, CDR2 SVGIG (reference sequence). The CDR3 totals 16 residues. The CDR3 sequence: CAWTNPGTSGQETQYF. The CDR3, as DNA: TGTGCCTGGACTAACCCCGGGACTAGCGGGCAAGAGACCCAGTACTTC.

This clonotype was recorded many times. This rearrangement joins TRBV6-2 or TRBV6-3 to TRBJ2-1, with D perhaps TRBD1 (6 bases). Germline CDR1 reads MNHEY; CDR2 reads SVGEGT. V was shortened by 0 bases and J by 0 bases, with 15 bases between the two germline ends. The CDR3 has 18 amino acids. The CDR3 DNA sequence: TGTGCCAGCAGTTACTCGGCAACAGGGAAGAGCTCCTACAATGAGCAGTTCTTC. Amino acids: CASSYSATGKSSYNEQFF.

This clonotype was recorded many times. The rearrangement uses TRBV6-2 or TRBV6-3 and TRBJ2-7, with D perhaps given as TRBD1 or TRBD2 (5 bases each). Germline CDR1 is MNHEY and CDR2 is SVGEGT. This CDR3 is built from 11 residues. With 7 bases removed from V and 5 bases from J, the gap between germline ends came to 9 bases. DNA of the CDR3: TGTGCCAGCACACGAGGGGACGAGCAGTACTTC. This sequence encodes CASTRGDEQYF.

The sample holds a few counts of this clonotype. This chain uses TRBV2 with TRBJ1-1; D gene unclear. In germline, CDR1 is SNHLY, CDR2 FYNNEI. This CDR3 region has 11 residues. V shed 8 bases and J shed 5 bases, with 9 bases lying between them. The CDR3 region is CASGGETEAFF. In DNA, the CDR3 is TGTGCCAGCGGTGGAGAGACTGAAGCTTTCTTT.

This clonotype came up many times. The gene calls are TRBV24-1 and TRBJ1-1; no clear D. V shed 4 bases and J shed 0 bases, with 5 bases lying between them. The CDR3 length is 13 residues. Germline lookup yields CDR1 KGHDR and CDR2 SFDVKD. CDR3 sequence reads: CATSDSVNTEAFF. In DNA, the CDR3 is TGTGCCACCAGTGACTCCGTGAACACTGAAGCTTTCTTT.

The sample holds many counts of this clonotype. The gene calls are TRBV28 and TRBJ2-2, with 8 bases aligning to TRBD2. The ends lost 0 bases at V and 1 base at J; junction bases unmatched: 4. Germline V lookup: CDR1 MDHEN, CDR2 SYDVKM. The CDR3 runs 17 residues. CDR3: CASSLWSSGGNTGELFF. The CDR3 region has the DNA TGTGCCAGCAGTTTATGGTCCAGCGGGGGGAACACCGGGGAGCTGTTTTTT.

The table lists this clonotype with a few counts. The rearrangement links TRBV6-1 to TRBJ2-1; perhaps TRBD2 as D (5 bases). The germline gives CDR1 MNHNS, CDR2 SASEGT. This CDR3 has 15 residues. V was trimmed by 2 bases and J by 0 bases, leaving 8 bases between them. The CDR3 sequence: CASSEPAVSYNEQFF. The CDR3 DNA is TGTGCCAGCAGTGAACCAGCGGTCTCCTACAATGAGCAGTTCTTC.

A few counts support this clonotype. The chain combines TRBV11-2 with TRBJ1-2; 8 positions agree with TRBD1. The V and J ends lost 6 bases and 14 bases, in that order; junction bases with no gene match: 14. The CDR3 is made up of 13 amino acids. The V gene's germline CDR1 is SGHAT and CDR2 FQNNGV. CDR3 loop: CASRSGQGPAETF. In DNA, the CDR3 is TGTGCCAGCAGATCCGGACAGGGTCCTGCTGAAACCTTC.

The chain employs TRBV28 and TRBJ1-2; a possible D gene is TRBD1 (6 bases). V was shortened by 0 bases and J by 13 bases, with 9 bases between the two germline ends. Germline V CDR1 and CDR2: MDHEN, SYDVKM. This CDR3 has 11 residues. For the CDR3, the DNA is TGTGCCAGCAGTTTATGGGACAGAACCACCTTC. Protein sequence: CASSLWDRTTF.

In its sample, this clonotype was seen a few times. The chain is built from TRBV9 and TRBJ2-5; 7 bases align to TRBD1. Trimming took 0 bases from V and 1 from J; bases not matched to a gene: 3. The CDR3 is 15 residues long. The V gene's germline CDR1 is SGDLS and CDR2 YYNGEE. For the CDR3, the DNA is TGTGCCAGCAGCGTAGCCCCAGGGGGCCAAGAGACCCAGTACTTC. Protein product: CASSVAPGGQETQYF.

V is TRBV5-1 and J is TRBJ1-1; D perhaps matches TRBD1 (6 bases). Per the germline V gene, CDR1 is SGHRS and CDR2 is YFSETQ. This CDR3 contains 17 residues. V dropped 1 base and J dropped 10 bases, with 26 bases sitting between them. The CDR3 DNA reads TGCGCCAGCAGCTTGACCTCCGACCATCGGGGGCTTTCTGCAGCTTTCTTT. It is translated as CASSLTSDHRGLSAAFF.

The chain recombines TRBV10-3 with TRBJ2-1; 8 bases agree with TRBD2. The ends lost 4 bases at V and 6 bases at J; junction bases unmatched: 8. This CDR3 comprises 15 residues. Germline lookup yields CDR1 ENHRY and CDR2 SYGVKD. CDR3 DNA sequence: TGTGCCATCAGTGGGGGGGGGAGCGGGAGCAATGAGCAGTTCTTC. It specifies CAISGGGSGSNEQFF.

The chain carries TRBV19 and TRBJ2-3; no reliable D call. CDR3 length: 14 residues. Between the trimmed V and J ends, which lost 5 bases and 6 bases, there was a span of 15 bases. Germline V CDR1 and CDR2: LNHDA, SQIVND (reference sequence). The CDR3 bases are TGTGCCAGTAGTTTCGAATCTGGAGAGGATACGCAGTATTTT. Residues: CASSFESGEDTQYF. The whole variable domain, filled in from reference TRBV19 and TRBJ2-3, reads DGGITQSPKYLFRKEGQNVTLSCEQNLNHDAMYWYRQDPGQGLRLIYYSQIVNDFQKGDIAEGYSVSREKKESFPLTVTSAQKNPTAFYLCASSFESGEDTQYFGPGTRLTVL.

At least ten counts were recorded for this clonotype. As DNA, the CDR3 is TGTGCCAGCAGCGGACAGGGGGCAGATACGCAGTATTTT. The encoded protein is CASSGQGADTQYF. The chain uses TRBV7-2 and TRBJ2-3, with TRBD1 matching 10 bases. CDR3 length: 13 amino acids. The ends lost 5 bases at V and 4 bases at J; junction bases unmatched: 0. The V gene's germline CDR1 is SGHTA and CDR2 FQGNSA.

The chain combines TRBV5-6 with TRBJ2-3, with D hard to call. CDR3 length: 12 residues. Deletions cut 2 bases from V and 8 bases from J, with 9 bases between. From germline, CDR1 is SGHDT and CDR2 YYEEEE. CDR3 sequence: CASSFLSPTQYF. The CDR3 nucleotides are TGTGCCAGCAGCTTCCTTAGCCCTACGCAGTATTTT.

This clonotype has more than one count but fewer than ten. The chain couples TRBV20-1 to TRBJ2-7; TRBD2 matches 9 bases. CDR1 and CDR2 from the germline V gene are DFQATT and SNEGSKA (reference sequence). V trimming: 0 bases; J trimming: 7 bases; junction bases outside the gene matches: 19. The CDR3 is 18 residues long. The CDR3 coding sequence is TGCAGTGCTAGAGATCGTCTCGGGACGGGACTAGCTTTGGGGGAGCAGTACTTC. This translates into CSARDRLGTGLALGEQYF.

The rearrangement joins TRBV12-5 to TRBJ2-1, with 13 bases aligning to TRBD2. This CDR3 has 18 residues. The V segment lost 1 base and the J segment 1 base; nucleotides outside the gene matches: 4. Germline V lookup: CDR1 LGHNT, CDR2 FRNRAP. Written as DNA, the CDR3 is TGTGCTAGTGGTTTGGCCGGACTAGCGGGAGTTTCCTACAATGAGCAGTTCTTC. Amino acid sequence: CASGLAGLAGVSYNEQFF.

This clonotype came up many times. The CDR3 DNA is TGTGCCAGCAGGATCCCGGGGGCAGTCTACAATGAGCAGTTCTTC. Its translation: CASRIPGAVYNEQFF. This chain uses TRBV28 with TRBJ2-1; tentatively, D is TRBD1 or TRBD2 (6 bases each). V gave up 6 bases and J gave up 3 bases, with 15 bases separating them. The CDR3 is 15 amino acids. From germline, CDR1 is MDHEN and CDR2 SYDVKM.

V is TRBV5-1 and J is TRBJ2-6, with D maybe TRBD2 (5 bases). V lost 3 bases and J lost 0, with 13 bases in between. Germline lookup yields CDR1 SGHRS and CDR2 YFSETQ. The CDR3 length is 17 residues. The CDR3 nucleotides read TGCGCCAGCAGCTCTTACCGGGATCGCTCTGGGGCCAACGTCCTGACTTTC. It specifies CASSSYRDRSGANVLTF. The complete variable domain, with remaining parts taken from reference TRBV5-1 and TRBJ2-6, reads KAGVTQTPRYLIKTRGQQVTLSCSPISGHRSVSWYQQTPGQGLQFLFEYFSETQRNKGNFPGRFSGRQFSNSRSEMNVSTLELGDSALYLCASSSYRDRSGANVLTFGAGSRLTVL.

V is TRBV19 and J is TRBJ2-4; D unclear. The CDR3 contains 15 residues. The germline V gene encodes CDR1 LNHDA and CDR2 SQIVND (reference sequence). CDR3 in DNA: TGTGCAACCAGGCTAAGGGCAGTAGCCAAAAACATTCAGTACTTC. Translation gives CATRLRAVAKNIQYF.

This clonotype was counted a few times. V is TRBV7-2 and J is TRBJ1-2; D uncertain. V was clipped by 6 bases and J by 2 bases, with 16 bases between them. The germline CDR1 and CDR2 sequences are SGHTA and FQGNSA. The CDR3 extends over 15 amino acids. The CDR3 loop reads CASSRDGPSNYGYTF. The CDR3 DNA sequence: TGTGCCAGCAGTCGTGATGGGCCCTCCAACTATGGCTACACCTTC.

This clonotype was detected a few times. V gene TRBV19 combines with J gene TRBJ1-3; TRBD1 matches 9 bases. The V gene end was trimmed by 5 bases and the J gene end by 2 bases; junction bases not matched to a gene: 7. This CDR3 comprises 16 residues. Per the germline V gene, CDR1 is LNHDA and CDR2 is SQIVND (reference sequence). Here the CDR3 DNA reads TGTGCCAGTAGTTCCCCGGGACAGGGACCTGGAAACACCATATATTTT. Its protein is CASSSPGQGPGNTIYF.

This clonotype was counted many times. V usage is TRBV28 and J usage is TRBJ1-5; tentative D call: TRBD1 (5 bases). Germline V gene lookup returns CDR1 MDHEN and CDR2 SYDVKM. Trimming cost V 7 bases and J 0 bases, with 16 bases left between them. CDR3 length: 16 amino acids. The CDR3 DNA reads TGTGCCAGCACCCTGGGGCAGTTTTATAGCAATCAGCCCCAGCATTTT. It is translated as CASTLGQFYSNQPQHF.

This clonotype has only a few counts. The chain employs TRBV15 and TRBJ2-4, with D tentatively TRBD1 (6 bases). This CDR3 is 19 amino acids long. The V gene's germline CDR1 is LNHNV and CDR2 YYDKDF (reference sequence). V dropped 1 base and J dropped 0 bases, with 19 bases sitting between them. The CDR3 sequence is CATSRAVTLDRLAKNIQYF. CDR3 in DNA: TGTGCCACCAGCAGAGCCGTCACCCTGGACAGACTAGCCAAAAACATTCAGTACTTC.

This clonotype was seen more than once but under ten times. The chain joins TRBV15 to TRBJ2-2; D is undetermined. The CDR3 length is 15 residues. Looked up from germline, CDR1 is LNHNV and CDR2 is YYDKDF (reference sequence). The V gene lost 1 base and the J gene lost 1 base, with 7 bases spanning the gap. DNA for the CDR3: TGTGCCACCAGCAGAGGATTGCAGAACACCGGGGAGCTGTTTTTT. It is translated as CATSRGLQNTGELFF.